This T cell receptor (beta chain) was documented in a study of T cells in Graves' hyperthyroidism and ophthalmopathy. Study-wide results and caveats: Ophthalmopathy got predicted by the model a median around 6.8 months before its onset. A model of 13 V-J pairs discriminated ophthalmopathy from stable hyperthyroidism.

The TCR beta CDR3 regions underwent amplification using RNA transcripts as the source. The HTBI set primed first-round TCR CDR3 RT-PCR. TCRdb processed the multiplex PCR reads anew with MiXCR; each CDR3 protein has one entry. Found here are around 350,000 distinct CDR3 sequences, 15% to 20% of them singletons; the top ten hold roughly 3.5%. This clonotype has at least ten counts. Its cognate antigen is unknown. Recently diagnosed hyperthyroidism of less than 2 months' duration affected patients aged 18 to 65. Diagnostic decisions used clinical symptoms, serum thyroxine and TRAb, thyroid ultrasound and orbital computed tomography. In germline, CDR1 is LNHNV, CDR2 YYDKDF (reference sequence). V lost 3 bases, J lost 8 bases, and 19 bases lay in between. The CDR3 extends over 15 amino acids.

The gene calls are TRBV15 and TRBJ1-2; maybe TRBD1 (6 bases). The TCR originated in a woman in her late teens or twenties with Graves' hyperthyroidism. The sample was blood. This CDR3 is CATSSPRGSGGGYTF. The CDR3 bases are TGTGCCACCAGCAGCCCTAGGGGGTCTGGCGGAGGCTACACCTTC.